Below, 11 T cell receptor beta chains from the same sample are listed, as sequenced in a study of CD8+ T cells in alopecia areata. The sequencing template was cDNA reverse transcribed from extracted RNA. The assay was immunoSEQ multiplex PCR, and TCRdb's table has in-frame clones only and misses some. Among about 150,000 clones listed, 50% to 60% were seen once. Sequenced sample: CD4+ T cells sorted from blood. All receptors derive from a human donor in good health.

The CDR3 here is CASSLLGGRQPQHF. The CDR3 region has the DNA TGCGCCAGCAGCCTCCTCGGGGGTCGGCAGCCCCAGCATTTT. This chain connects TRBV5-1 to TRBJ1-5; tentative D call: TRBD1 (5 bases). CDR1 and CDR2 (germline): SGHRS, YFSETQ. This CDR3 has 14 amino acids. V shed 4 bases and J shed 7 bases, with 15 bases lying between them.

The chain carries TRBV5-6 and TRBJ2-1, with D perhaps TRBD1 (5 bases). V lost 0 bases, J lost 7 bases, and 11 bases lay in between. Germline V CDR1 and CDR2: SGHDT, YYEEEE. CDR3 length equals 14 residues. This CDR3 is CASSLAQGTNEQFF. The CDR3 DNA reads TGTGCCAGCAGCTTGGCTCAGGGAACGAATGAGCAGTTCTTC.

This clone was seen a few times. J is TRBJ2-7 and V is TRBV4-1, with D perhaps TRBD2 (6 bases). The V end lost 4 bases, the J end lost 7 bases, and 17 bases lay between the germline ends. CDR3 length equals 14 residues. Germline V gene data show CDR1 as MGHRA and CDR2 as YSYEKL. The CDR3 DNA follows: TGCGCCAGCAGCCCGGGACTGAAAACTCGGGAGCAGTACTTC. Residues: CASSPGLKTREQYF.

The rearrangement uses TRBV30 and TRBJ2-2; TRBD2 aligns across 9 bases. CDR3 length: 14 amino acids. Germline V lookup: CDR1 GTSNPN, CDR2 SVGIG (reference sequence). The trim removed 4 bases at V and 6 bases at J, leaving 6 bases unmatched. Written as DNA, the CDR3 is TGTGCCTGGACGAGTCTAGCGGGACCCGGGGAGCTGTTTTTT. Its protein product is CAWTSLAGPGELFF. The full variable domain, completed using reference TRBV30 and TRBJ2-2, is SQTIHQWPATLVQPVGSPLSLECTVEGTSNPNLYWYRQAAGRGLQLLFYSVGIGQISSEVPQNLSASRPQDRQFILSSKKLLLSDSGFYLCAWTSLAGPGELFFGEGSRLTVL.

This clone showed up just once. The J gene is TRBJ2-5, the V gene TRBV2; D possibly corresponds to TRBD2 (5 bases). The germline CDR1 and CDR2 sequences are SNHLY and FYNNEI. V lost 6 bases and J lost 3, with 14 bases in between. The CDR3 runs to 14 residues. CDR3 nucleotides: TGTGCCAGCAGAGCTTGGACTGTTAAAGAGACCCAGTACTTC. This encodes CASRAWTVKETQYF.

The rearrangement links TRBV7-2 to TRBJ1-2; 8 nucleotides agree with TRBD1. CDR1 is SGHTA, CDR2 FQGNSA, per germline. This CDR3 has 14 residues. V lost 4 bases and J lost 3; bases outside the gene matches: 4. The CDR3 DNA is TGTGCCAGCAGCTCGACAGGGGTCGACTATGGCTACACCTTC. Translated, it gives CASSSTGVDYGYTF.

This clone was seen only a few times. The chain is built from TRBV28 and TRBJ2-3; tentatively, D is TRBD1 (5 bases). Germline CDR1 and CDR2: MDHEN and SYDVKM. Trimming removed 5 bases from V and 2 bases from J, with 14 bases in between. CDR3 length: 15 residues. CDR3 protein: CASSNPTELTDTQYF. The DNA of the CDR3 is TGTGCCAGCAGTAATCCGACAGAGCTCACAGATACGCAGTATTTT.

This clone was seen only a few times. The chain combines TRBV14 with TRBJ2-2; 10 positions match TRBD2. Trimming took 2 bases from V and 3 from J; bases not matched to a gene: 6. The CDR3 is made up of 17 amino acids. Germline CDR1 reads SGHDN; CDR2 reads FVKESK. In DNA form, the CDR3 reads TGTGCCAGCAGCCAACCAAACCTAGCGGGGGACACCGGGGAGCTGTTTTTT. Amino acids: CASSQPNLAGDTGELFF. Drawing the rest from reference TRBV14 and TRBJ2-2, the complete variable domain is EAGVTQFPSHSVIEKGQTVTLRCDPISGHDNLYWYRRVMGKEIKFLLHFVKESKQDESGMPNNRFLAERTGGTYSTLKVQPAELEDSGVYFCASSQPNLAGDTGELFFGEGSRLTVL.

The V gene is TRBV14, the J gene TRBJ1-1, with TRBD1 as a possible D gene (5 bases). Trimming left V 4 bases short and J 4 bases short, with 13 bases between. Germline CDR1 is SGHDN and CDR2 is FVKESK. This CDR3 has 14 amino acids. CDR3 sequence reads: CASSPYRTLTEAFF. Written as DNA, the CDR3 is TGTGCCAGCAGCCCCTACAGGACTCTCACTGAAGCTTTCTTT.

This clone was seen a handful of times. The chain has TRBV9 and TRBJ2-7; TRBD2 might be the D (5 bases). CDR1 and CDR2 from the germline V gene are SGDLS and YYNGEE. The V end lost 2 bases, the J end lost 3 bases, and 12 bases lay between the germline ends. There are 14 residues in the CDR3. In DNA form, the CDR3 reads TGTGCCAGCAGCGTGTTGGGAGTTGGCTACGAGCAGTACTTC. As protein: CASSVLGVGYEQYF.

V usage is TRBV30 and J usage is TRBJ2-7; 7 nucleotides agree with TRBD1. The CDR3 runs to 13 residues. The V and J ends lost 1 base and 2 bases, in that order; junction bases with no gene match: 2. In germline, CDR1 is GTSNPN, CDR2 SVGIG (reference sequence). The CDR3 sequence is CAWSGDRAYEQYF. CDR3 DNA: TGTGCCTGGAGTGGAGACAGGGCCTACGAGCAGTACTTC.